This entry is about one TCR beta chain. V lost 4 bases, J lost 2 bases, and 12 bases lay in between. Germline values: CDR1 SGHVS, CDR2 FQNEAQ. The CDR3 runs 16 residues. Sequencing was performed with immunoSEQ multiplex PCR; in TCRdb, only in-frame clones are kept and a portion is missing. The data contain 300,000 to 350,000 clones, over 70% of them singletons. These data come from a study of blood T cell repertoires in COVID-19. Material: peripheral blood. This chain connects TRBV7-8 to TRBJ2-6; tentative D call: TRBD1 (6 bases). The TCR was taken from a man aged 30-40 years with active or convalescent COVID-19. The CDR3 spells CASSWLRGTGANVLTF. The DNA for the CDR3 is TGTGCCAGCAGCTGGCTCAGGGGAACTGGGGCCAACGTCCTGACTTTC.